This T cell receptor beta chain emerged from a study of graft-versus-host responses after intestinal transplantation. About the study: Tacrolimus and steroids were given for 3 to 4 years to all recipients after anti-thymocyte globulin induction.

The CDR3 loop spans 11 amino acids. From germline, CDR1 is SGHDT and CDR2 YYEEEE. Trimming took off 4 bases at V and 3 bases at J, with 5 bases between the two ends. The table came from immunoSEQ multiplex PCR; TCRdb's copy has only in-frame clones and leaves some out. The sample includes approximately 120,000 clones, around nine tenths of them seen just once. Worth noting for this clone: Its specificity is unknown.

Points from the study as a whole: In patients with graft-donor T cell macrochimerism, allograft graft-versus-host to host-versus-graft clonal ratios were high. There was an association between peak levels of circulating GvH clones and early post-transplant HvG declines. The authors found GvH clones in recipient marrow, some appearing first in ileum or blood.

The sample here was unstimulated CD4+ T cells sorted from spleen or lymph node cells, taken before intestinal transplant. The sequence came from a human donor who received an intestinal transplant. The V gene is TRBV5-6, the J gene TRBJ2-7; D gene ambiguous. As DNA, the CDR3 is TGTGCCAGCAGCCCACACTACGAGCAGTACTTC. It is translated as CASSPHYEQYF.